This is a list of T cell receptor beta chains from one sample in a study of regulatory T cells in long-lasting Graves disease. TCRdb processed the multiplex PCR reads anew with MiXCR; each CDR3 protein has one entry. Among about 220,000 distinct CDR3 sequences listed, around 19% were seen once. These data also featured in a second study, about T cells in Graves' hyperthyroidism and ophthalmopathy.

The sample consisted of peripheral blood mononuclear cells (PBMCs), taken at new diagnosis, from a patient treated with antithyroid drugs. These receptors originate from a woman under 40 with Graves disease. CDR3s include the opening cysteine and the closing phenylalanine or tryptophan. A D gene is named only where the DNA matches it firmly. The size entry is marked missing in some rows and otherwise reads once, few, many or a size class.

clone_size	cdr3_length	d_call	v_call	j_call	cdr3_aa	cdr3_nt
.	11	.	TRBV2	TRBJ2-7	CAGFNSYEQYF	TGTGCCGGCTTTAACAGCTACGAGCAGTACTTC
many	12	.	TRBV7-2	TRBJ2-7	CASSFPGHTSYF	TGTGCCAGCAGCTTTCCGGGCCATACGTCGTACTTC
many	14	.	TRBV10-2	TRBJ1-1	CASSESRGGTEAFF	TGCGCCAGCAGTGAGTCGAGAGGAGGAACTGAAGCTTTCTTT
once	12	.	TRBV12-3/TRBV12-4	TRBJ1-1	CASSYGLSEAFF	TGTGCCAGCAGCTATGGACTATCTGAAGCTTTCTTT
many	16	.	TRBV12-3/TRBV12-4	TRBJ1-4	CASSYFFRPQVLELFF	TGTGCCAGCAGTTACTTCTTCCGCCCCCAGGTTCTAGAACTGTTTTTT
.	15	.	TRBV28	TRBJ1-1	CASSSQRTGNTEAFF	TGTGCCAGCAGTTCACAACGGACGGGGAACACTGAAGCTTTCTTT
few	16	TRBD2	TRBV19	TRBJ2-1	CASSIPGTSQKNEQFF	TGTGCCAGTAGTATACCGGGGACTAGCCAAAAGAATGAGCAGTTCTTC
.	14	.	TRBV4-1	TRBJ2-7	CASSPGRQSYEQYF	TGCGCCAGCAGCCCCGGCCGACAGAGCTACGAGCAGTACTTC
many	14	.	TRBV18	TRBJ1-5	CASSPQGGNQPQHF	TGTGCCAGCAGCCCCCAGGGCGGCAATCAGCCCCAGCATTTT
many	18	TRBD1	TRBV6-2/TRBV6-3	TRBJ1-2	CASSGSRTGGRINYGYTF	TGTGCCAGCAGTGGATCGCGGACAGGGGGCAGGATTAACTATGGCTACACCTTC
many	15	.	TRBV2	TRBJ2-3	CASSEAGVRTDTQYF	TGTGCCAGCAGTGAAGCGGGAGTCCGCACAGATACGCAGTATTTT
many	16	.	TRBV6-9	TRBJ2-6	CASSYEGGLRANVLTF	TGTGCCAGCAGTTACGAGGGGGGCCTGCGAGCCAACGTCCTGACTTTC
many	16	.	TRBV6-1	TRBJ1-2	CASSPGGTSFFYGYTF	TGTGCCAGCAGTCCCGGAGGGACAAGTTTCTTCTATGGCTACACCTTC
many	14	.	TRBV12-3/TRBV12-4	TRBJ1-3	CASGGQGLRNTIYF	TGTGCCAGCGGGGGCCAGGGGTTGAGAAACACCATATATTTT
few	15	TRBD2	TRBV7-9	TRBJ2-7	CASSPRLAQTYEQYF	TGTGCCAGCAGCCCCCGACTAGCCCAGACCTACGAGCAGTACTTC
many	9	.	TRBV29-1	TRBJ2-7	CSVERIQYF	TGCAGCGTTGAGAGGATACAGTACTTC
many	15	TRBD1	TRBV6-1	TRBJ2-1	CASRRRDRGQNEQFF	TGTGCCAGCAGGCGCCGGGACAGGGGGCAGAATGAGCAGTTCTTC
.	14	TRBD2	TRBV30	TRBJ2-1	CAGGAGATDNEQFF	TGTGCCGGGGGAGCGGGAGCTACCGACAATGAGCAGTTCTTC
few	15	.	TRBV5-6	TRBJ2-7	CASSRRQTPLYEQYF	TGTGCCAGCAGCCGCAGGCAGACACCCCTCTACGAGCAGTACTTC
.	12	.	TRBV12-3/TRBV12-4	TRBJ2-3	CASLSGPDTQYF	TGTGCCAGCCTGTCAGGGCCAGATACGCAGTATTTT
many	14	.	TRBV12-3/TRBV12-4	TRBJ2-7	CASSLGRGYYEQYF	TGTGCCAGCAGTTTAGGTAGGGGCTACTACGAGCAGTACTTC
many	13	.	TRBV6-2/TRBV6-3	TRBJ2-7	CASSDGALFEQYF	TGTGCCAGCAGTGACGGGGCTTTATTCGAGCAGTACTTC
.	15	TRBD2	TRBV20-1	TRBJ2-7	CSASRTSGSSYEQYF	TGCAGTGCTAGTAGGACTAGCGGGTCTTCCTACGAGCAGTACTTC
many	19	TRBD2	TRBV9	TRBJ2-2	CASSSNPGLAGGNTGELFF	TGTGCCAGCAGCTCAAACCCGGGACTAGCGGGGGGGAACACCGGGGAGCTGTTTTTT
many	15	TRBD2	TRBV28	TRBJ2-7	CATDGETSGSYEQYF	TGTGCCACCGATGGAGAGACTAGCGGCTCCTACGAGCAGTACTTC
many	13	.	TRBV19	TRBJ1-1	CASTRVGNTEAFF	TGTGCCAGCACCAGGGTGGGGAACACTGAAGCTTTCTTT
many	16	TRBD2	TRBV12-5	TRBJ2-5	CASGLGGGARGETQYF	TGTGCTAGTGGTTTGGGTGGTGGGGCGCGGGGGGAGACCCAGTACTTC
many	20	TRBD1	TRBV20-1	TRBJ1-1	CSASLGWVRGQTGGSTEAFF	TGCAGTGCTAGTTTGGGATGGGTACGGGGACAGACAGGCGGGAGCACTGAAGCTTTCTTT
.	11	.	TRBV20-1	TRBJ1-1	CSASELTEAFF	TGCAGTGCGTCGGAACTTACTGAAGCTTTCTTT
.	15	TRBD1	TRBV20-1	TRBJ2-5	CSALPVGRGTETQYF	TGCAGTGCCCTCCCGGTGGGCAGGGGGACAGAGACCCAGTACTTC
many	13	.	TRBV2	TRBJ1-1	CASSDTEGTEAFF	TGTGCCAGCAGTGACACGGAAGGAACTGAAGCTTTCTTT
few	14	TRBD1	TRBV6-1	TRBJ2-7	CASSDRGPTYEQYF	TGTGCCAGCTCGGACAGGGGCCCGACCTACGAGCAGTACTTC
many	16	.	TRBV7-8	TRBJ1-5	CASSPASVPINQPQHF	TGTGCCAGCAGCCCCGCGAGCGTCCCGATTAATCAGCCCCAGCATTTT
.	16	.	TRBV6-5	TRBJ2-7	CASSSHSGNVPYEQYF	TGTGCCAGCAGTTCTCATAGCGGTAACGTTCCCTACGAGCAGTACTTC
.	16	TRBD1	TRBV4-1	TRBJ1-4	CASSQGETGAYEKLFF	TGCGCCAGCAGCCAAGGCGAGACAGGGGCCTATGAAAAACTGTTTTTT
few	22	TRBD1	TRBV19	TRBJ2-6	CASSIPPKVAWQGAKGANVLTF	TGTGCCAGTAGTATACCCCCCAAGGTGGCGTGGCAGGGGGCAAAAGGGGCCAACGTCCTGACTTTC
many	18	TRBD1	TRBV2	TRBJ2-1	CASSSPPTGDYTYNEQFF	TGTGCCAGCAGTTCTCCCCCGACAGGGGATTACACCTACAATGAGCAGTTCTTC
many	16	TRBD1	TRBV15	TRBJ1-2	CATSRALKDRNYGYTF	TGTGCCACCAGCAGAGCCCTTAAGGACAGGAACTATGGCTACACCTTC
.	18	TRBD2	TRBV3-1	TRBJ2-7	CASSQGLSGTSGSYEQYF	TGTGCCAGCAGCCAAGGTTTGAGCGGGACTAGCGGATCCTACGAGCAGTACTTC
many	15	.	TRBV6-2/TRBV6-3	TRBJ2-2	CASSYSLALTGELFF	TGTGCCAGCAGTTACAGTCTAGCCCTCACCGGGGAGCTGTTTTTT
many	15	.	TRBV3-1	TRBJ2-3	CASSQVGLPTDTQYF	TGTGCCAGCAGCCAAGTGGGACTCCCCACAGATACGCAGTATTTT
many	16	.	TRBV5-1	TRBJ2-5	CASSPTPAGNQETQYF	TGCGCCAGCAGCCCTACGCCTGCCGGAAACCAAGAGACCCAGTACTTC
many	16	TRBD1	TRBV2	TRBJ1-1	CASITDRGNRNTEAFF	TGTGCCAGCATAACCGACAGGGGCAATAGGAACACTGAAGCTTTCTTT
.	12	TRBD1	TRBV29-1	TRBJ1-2	CSVSDRAYGYTF	TGCAGCGTATCGGACAGGGCCTATGGCTACACCTTC
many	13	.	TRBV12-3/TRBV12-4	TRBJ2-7	CASTLGNYYEQYF	TGTGCCAGCACCTTGGGGAACTACTACGAGCAGTACTTC
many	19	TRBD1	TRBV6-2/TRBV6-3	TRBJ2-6	CASSHSRKQGAHGANVLTF	TGTGCCAGCAGTCACTCCCGTAAACAGGGGGCGCACGGGGCCAACGTCCTGACTTTC